One and the same sample provided the 14 T cell receptor beta chains below, sequenced in a study of T-cell memory formation after mild COVID-19. TCRdb ran MiXCR on the 5' RACE reads and lists one entry per CDR3 protein. Of 110,000 to 150,000 distinct CDR3 sequences detected, approximately 25% appear once; the ten largest clones hold around 24%. The source material was PBMCs or a T cell subset sorted from them (not recorded which). Receptors were obtained from an adult woman who had mild COVID-19 (a few samples of this study predate the infection). Cell type and time point are not known.

The chain recombines TRBV20-1 with TRBJ1-5, with D unresolved. V lost 1 base, J lost 0 bases, and 4 bases lay in between. The germline CDR1 and CDR2 sequences are DFQATT and SNEGSKA (reference sequence). The CDR3 contains 13 residues. CDR3: CSARGDSNQPQHF. The CDR3 DNA reads TGCAGTGCTAGAGGGGATAGCAATCAGCCCCAGCATTTT.

The chain carries TRBV7-6 and TRBJ2-7; maybe TRBD1 (5 bases). Trimming cost V 5 bases and J 1 base, with 9 bases left between them. The CDR3 has 13 residues. Germline CDR1 SGHVS, CDR2 FNYEAQ. CDR3 DNA: TGTGCCAGCAGCGCCCAGGGATCCTACGAGCAGTACTTC. Translating it yields CASSAQGSYEQYF.

V usage is TRBV13 and J usage is TRBJ1-2; D unresolved. This CDR3 region has 13 residues. Per the germline V gene, CDR1 is PRHDT and CDR2 is FYEKMQ (reference sequence). Trimming stripped 0 bases from V and 4 bases from J, with 6 bases between. The CDR3 DNA follows: TGTGCCAGCAGCTTAGGCCGCTCCTATGGCTACACCTTC. Its protein is CASSLGRSYGYTF.

A few counts support this clonotype. The chain is built from TRBV11-2 and TRBJ2-1; either TRBD1 or TRBD2 may supply D (5 bases each). Germline assignment: CDR1 SGHAT and CDR2 FQNNGV. Trimming took off 1 base at V and 13 bases at J, with 14 bases between the two ends. This CDR3 has 13 residues. Here the CDR3 reads CASSLVGDRRQFF. For the CDR3, the DNA is TGTGCCAGCAGCTTAGTTGGGGACCGACGTCAGTTCTTC.

This clonotype appeared a few times. The chain's CDR3 is CASSATSGTTDTQYF. The CDR3 DNA reads TGTGCCAGCAGCGCTACTAGCGGAACCACAGATACGCAGTATTTT. This chain joins TRBV9 and TRBJ2-3, with 8 bases aligning to TRBD2. Germline V CDR1 and CDR2: SGDLS, YYNGEE. This CDR3 region has 15 residues. J gave up 2 bases and V 3 bases, and 5 bases lay outside the gene matches.

This clonotype was observed a few times. In DNA, the CDR3 is TGCGCCAGCAGCCCCTGGGGACAGGGGGCCTACAATGAGCAGTTCTTC. It yields the protein CASSPWGQGAYNEQFF. V gene TRBV5-1 combines with J gene TRBJ2-1, with 11 nucleotides matching TRBD1. Germline lookup yields CDR1 SGHRS and CDR2 YFSETQ. The V gene end was trimmed by 4 bases and the J gene end by 2 bases; junction bases not matched to a gene: 5. The CDR3 loop spans 16 amino acids. The variable domain in full, with the rest retrieved from reference TRBV5-1 and TRBJ2-1, is KAGVTQTPRYLIKTRGQQVTLSCSPISGHRSVSWYQQTPGQGLQFLFEYFSETQRNKGNFPGRFSGRQFSNSRSEMNVSTLELGDSALYLCASSPWGQGAYNEQFFGPGTRLTVL.

In the case of this clonotype: Germline and junction disagree at one end, which may indicate a read error. The gene calls are TRBV7-6 and TRBJ1-1; D is undetermined. There are 12 residues in the CDR3. Germline V gene data show CDR1 as SGHVS and CDR2 as FNYEAQ. CDR3 sequence reads: CASSLWLTESFF. As DNA, the CDR3 is TGTGCCAGCAGCTTATGGTTGACTGAATCTTTCTTT.

J is TRBJ2-7 and V is TRBV5-1; 10 bases are shared with TRBD1. Trimming at V came to 3 bases and at J to 5 bases, leaving 8 bases not matched to a gene. Germline lookup yields CDR1 SGHRS and CDR2 YFSETQ. The length of the CDR3 is 15 residues. In DNA, the CDR3 is TGCGCCAGCAGCTCCAAGACGGACAGGGGGAACGAGCAGTACTTC. Its protein is CASSSKTDRGNEQYF.

The chain uses TRBV7-9 and TRBJ1-5, with a tentative D call TRBD1 (5 bases). With 5 bases removed from V and 1 base from J, the gap between germline ends came to 9 bases. CDR1 SEHNR and CDR2 FQNEAQ come from the germline V gene (reference sequence). CDR3 length: 14 amino acids. The CDR3 reads CASSPGLSNQPQHF. The CDR3 region has the DNA TGTGCCAGCAGCCCGGGGCTGAGCAATCAGCCCCAGCATTTT.

This chain uses TRBV20-1 with TRBJ2-1, with D possibly being TRBD1 or TRBD2 (6 bases each). Germline V gene data show CDR1 as DFQATT and CDR2 as SNEGSKA (reference sequence). With 4 bases removed from V and 0 bases from J, the gap between germline ends came to 22 bases. This CDR3 spans 18 amino acids. In DNA, the CDR3 is TGCAGTGCTATACCCCGTTGGGGGGCCCCTCTCTCCTACAATGAGCAGTTCTTC. Its translation: CSAIPRWGAPLSYNEQFF.

The J gene is TRBJ2-1, the V gene TRBV11-2, with D possibly matching TRBD2 (6 bases). The V and J ends lost 1 base and 7 bases respectively, with 14 bases between them. The V gene's germline CDR1 is SGHAT and CDR2 FQNNGV. The length of the CDR3 is 15 residues. This CDR3 reads CASSLGRFGGNEQFF. CDR3 bases: TGTGCCAGCAGCTTAGGGCGGTTTGGAGGGAATGAGCAGTTCTTC.

This chain connects TRBV7-6 to TRBJ2-1, with TRBD1 matching over 10 bases. V was pared by 1 base and J by 0 bases, with 12 bases of the junction left unmatched. This CDR3 has 20 residues. CDR1 is SGHVS and CDR2 is FNYEAQ in the germline V gene. CDR3 in DNA: TGTGCCAGCAGCTTAGGGCGGACATCCGGGACAGGGGCCTCCTACAATGAGCAGTTCTTC. Translating it yields CASSLGRTSGTGASYNEQFF.

The chain joins TRBV12-3 or TRBV12-4 to TRBJ1-1; D unresolved. CDR3 size: 11 residues. V dropped 1 base and J dropped 11 bases, with 8 bases sitting between them. The CDR3 sequence is CASSLGRFAFF. The CDR3 DNA follows: TGTGCCAGCAGTTTAGGTCGGTTCGCTTTCTTT.

The CDR3 nucleotides read TGTGCCAGCAGTGCGGGGGAGCTGTTTTTT. This encodes CASSAGELFF. V and J are TRBV12-3 or TRBV12-4 and TRBJ2-2; D gene uncertain. This CDR3 has 10 amino acids. Trimming left V 5 bases short and J 8 bases short, with 3 bases between.